This T cell receptor (beta chain) was found in a study of shared clonotypes between healthy human individuals (dated by TCRdb to 2020 to 2022). In terms of the full investigation: The cohort included a few men and a couple of women between 18 and 49 years of age. Per donor, three plates each were used for CD4 naive and CD4 memory, two for CD8 naive, and one for CD8 memory. Blood TCR repertoires of a handful of healthy adults were deeply sequenced to estimate repertoire size and the extent of clonotype sharing between individuals. To increase sequencing depth and limit assay-specific biases, different laboratories used diverse techniques to prepare libraries and sequence TCR repertoires. Between about 0.8 and 9.5 billion PBMCs per donor were obtained by leukapheresis. General study outcomes and caveats: Because the study included a small number of donors, the genetic and exposure-history diversity represented was limited. Compared with non-shared clonotypes, the clonotypes found in all four sorted-subset donors had higher generation probabilities. Even with the large sequencing depth, rarefaction of the sorted-subset datasets indicated that sequencing was incomplete. Estimated clonotype richness was generally larger for naive than for memory subsets. Only blood was sampled, and tissue TCR repertoires likely differ from those in blood. About 5% of naive CD4, roughly 3.5% of naive CD8, roughly 2.4% of memory CD4, and 0.4% of memory CD8 clonotypes were shared across a few donors. Based on pairwise subsampling, the degree of clonotype sharing among donors was expected to be affected by sequencing depth.

Using the deep immunoSEQ assay, TCR CDR3 regions were amplified from genomic DNA by multiplex PCR. Extracted genomic DNA from each cell subset was spread evenly across all wells of several immunoSEQ 96-well plates, with each plate serving as a replicate. For sorted subsets, 200 ng of genomic DNA, equivalent to roughly 33,000 T cell genomes, went into each replicate PCR. Purified libraries were quantified with a Qubit 3.0 fluorometer, sized on a Bioanalyzer 2100, and re-quantified with the KAPA Library Quantification kit. Each immunoSEQ 96-well plate was sequenced on its own single-read 150-cycle Illumina NextSeq 550 flow cell. The original pipeline was this. Because only junctional sequences without quality scores were contained in the immunoSEQ output, filtering matching that applied to full-length reads could not be performed. To assign V/J genes and CDR3, sequences were annotated against IMGT germline references using PyIR, a Python wrapper for IgBLAST v1.9. Reads were filtered out if the reads had weak V/J assignments (E-value above 1e-6), no CDR3, stop codons, out-of-frame junctions, or ambiguous translated residues. V3J clonotypes were defined as sequences sharing the same inferred V gene, J gene, and CDR3 amino acid sequence. Percentage overlap between repertoires was calculated by dividing the number of shared unique clonotypes by the size of the smaller repertoire. RTK rarefaction, the Chao1 estimator, and Recon v2.1 estimates of unobserved clonotypes were used to assess repertoire richness. Generation probabilities were computed with OLGA for all TCRbeta clonotypes obtained by the gDNA method from several donors. The clones in this table, taken by TCRdb from immuneACCESS, are in-frame only. Not every clone is retained; where verified, under half of the shortfall comes from an unresolved V gene, and the cause of the rest is unknown. V and J calls and clone size come straight from that table; D and trimming were deduced from the DNA. Within this sample are over a million clones, with roughly 97% of them counted one time only. Approximately 1.1% of the sample is in the top ten clones.

Per the germline V gene, SGHDN is the CDR1 and FVKESK is the CDR2. Its CDR3 holds 18 amino acids, cysteine through phenylalanine. Of the read, only the CDR3 DNA is kept; its 54 bases are in frame from base 1. Cut back by 2 bases and 0 bases, the V and J ends lie 17 bases apart. Concerning this clone itself: This receptor's antigen is unknown. No much larger clone is present one base from it, and per-base qualities are unavailable.

The donors were healthy, HIV-negative adults with no recently reported acute infections or vaccinations. Only Caucasian adults living in Nashville, Tennessee, USA were represented among the donors. Magnetic negative selection was used to enrich CD4+ T cells, after which naive cells were positively selected on CD45RA and the negative fraction became the memory subset. Blood was collected by leukapheresis, and PBMCs were isolated by Ficoll-Histopaque density gradient centrifugation and then cryopreserved in liquid nitrogen vapor phase. Analytical flow cytometry was used to check the purity and quantity of each magnetically sorted T cell population. From each sorted fraction, genomic DNA was isolated and quantified by UV absorbance on a Nanodrop 2000c.

Sequenced: naive CD4+ T cells sorted from blood. Reading the label with the study, this specimen's cell subset or site is: CD45RA+ positively selected. This clonotype was obtained from a man aged 25-45 years in good health. This chain is built from TRBV14 and TRBJ1-3, with no reliable assignment of the D segment. The base sequence is TGTGCCAGCAGCCAAAAGACCCTAGGACCGTCCTCTGGAAACACCATATATTTT. The resulting protein is CASSQKTLGPSSGNTIYF.